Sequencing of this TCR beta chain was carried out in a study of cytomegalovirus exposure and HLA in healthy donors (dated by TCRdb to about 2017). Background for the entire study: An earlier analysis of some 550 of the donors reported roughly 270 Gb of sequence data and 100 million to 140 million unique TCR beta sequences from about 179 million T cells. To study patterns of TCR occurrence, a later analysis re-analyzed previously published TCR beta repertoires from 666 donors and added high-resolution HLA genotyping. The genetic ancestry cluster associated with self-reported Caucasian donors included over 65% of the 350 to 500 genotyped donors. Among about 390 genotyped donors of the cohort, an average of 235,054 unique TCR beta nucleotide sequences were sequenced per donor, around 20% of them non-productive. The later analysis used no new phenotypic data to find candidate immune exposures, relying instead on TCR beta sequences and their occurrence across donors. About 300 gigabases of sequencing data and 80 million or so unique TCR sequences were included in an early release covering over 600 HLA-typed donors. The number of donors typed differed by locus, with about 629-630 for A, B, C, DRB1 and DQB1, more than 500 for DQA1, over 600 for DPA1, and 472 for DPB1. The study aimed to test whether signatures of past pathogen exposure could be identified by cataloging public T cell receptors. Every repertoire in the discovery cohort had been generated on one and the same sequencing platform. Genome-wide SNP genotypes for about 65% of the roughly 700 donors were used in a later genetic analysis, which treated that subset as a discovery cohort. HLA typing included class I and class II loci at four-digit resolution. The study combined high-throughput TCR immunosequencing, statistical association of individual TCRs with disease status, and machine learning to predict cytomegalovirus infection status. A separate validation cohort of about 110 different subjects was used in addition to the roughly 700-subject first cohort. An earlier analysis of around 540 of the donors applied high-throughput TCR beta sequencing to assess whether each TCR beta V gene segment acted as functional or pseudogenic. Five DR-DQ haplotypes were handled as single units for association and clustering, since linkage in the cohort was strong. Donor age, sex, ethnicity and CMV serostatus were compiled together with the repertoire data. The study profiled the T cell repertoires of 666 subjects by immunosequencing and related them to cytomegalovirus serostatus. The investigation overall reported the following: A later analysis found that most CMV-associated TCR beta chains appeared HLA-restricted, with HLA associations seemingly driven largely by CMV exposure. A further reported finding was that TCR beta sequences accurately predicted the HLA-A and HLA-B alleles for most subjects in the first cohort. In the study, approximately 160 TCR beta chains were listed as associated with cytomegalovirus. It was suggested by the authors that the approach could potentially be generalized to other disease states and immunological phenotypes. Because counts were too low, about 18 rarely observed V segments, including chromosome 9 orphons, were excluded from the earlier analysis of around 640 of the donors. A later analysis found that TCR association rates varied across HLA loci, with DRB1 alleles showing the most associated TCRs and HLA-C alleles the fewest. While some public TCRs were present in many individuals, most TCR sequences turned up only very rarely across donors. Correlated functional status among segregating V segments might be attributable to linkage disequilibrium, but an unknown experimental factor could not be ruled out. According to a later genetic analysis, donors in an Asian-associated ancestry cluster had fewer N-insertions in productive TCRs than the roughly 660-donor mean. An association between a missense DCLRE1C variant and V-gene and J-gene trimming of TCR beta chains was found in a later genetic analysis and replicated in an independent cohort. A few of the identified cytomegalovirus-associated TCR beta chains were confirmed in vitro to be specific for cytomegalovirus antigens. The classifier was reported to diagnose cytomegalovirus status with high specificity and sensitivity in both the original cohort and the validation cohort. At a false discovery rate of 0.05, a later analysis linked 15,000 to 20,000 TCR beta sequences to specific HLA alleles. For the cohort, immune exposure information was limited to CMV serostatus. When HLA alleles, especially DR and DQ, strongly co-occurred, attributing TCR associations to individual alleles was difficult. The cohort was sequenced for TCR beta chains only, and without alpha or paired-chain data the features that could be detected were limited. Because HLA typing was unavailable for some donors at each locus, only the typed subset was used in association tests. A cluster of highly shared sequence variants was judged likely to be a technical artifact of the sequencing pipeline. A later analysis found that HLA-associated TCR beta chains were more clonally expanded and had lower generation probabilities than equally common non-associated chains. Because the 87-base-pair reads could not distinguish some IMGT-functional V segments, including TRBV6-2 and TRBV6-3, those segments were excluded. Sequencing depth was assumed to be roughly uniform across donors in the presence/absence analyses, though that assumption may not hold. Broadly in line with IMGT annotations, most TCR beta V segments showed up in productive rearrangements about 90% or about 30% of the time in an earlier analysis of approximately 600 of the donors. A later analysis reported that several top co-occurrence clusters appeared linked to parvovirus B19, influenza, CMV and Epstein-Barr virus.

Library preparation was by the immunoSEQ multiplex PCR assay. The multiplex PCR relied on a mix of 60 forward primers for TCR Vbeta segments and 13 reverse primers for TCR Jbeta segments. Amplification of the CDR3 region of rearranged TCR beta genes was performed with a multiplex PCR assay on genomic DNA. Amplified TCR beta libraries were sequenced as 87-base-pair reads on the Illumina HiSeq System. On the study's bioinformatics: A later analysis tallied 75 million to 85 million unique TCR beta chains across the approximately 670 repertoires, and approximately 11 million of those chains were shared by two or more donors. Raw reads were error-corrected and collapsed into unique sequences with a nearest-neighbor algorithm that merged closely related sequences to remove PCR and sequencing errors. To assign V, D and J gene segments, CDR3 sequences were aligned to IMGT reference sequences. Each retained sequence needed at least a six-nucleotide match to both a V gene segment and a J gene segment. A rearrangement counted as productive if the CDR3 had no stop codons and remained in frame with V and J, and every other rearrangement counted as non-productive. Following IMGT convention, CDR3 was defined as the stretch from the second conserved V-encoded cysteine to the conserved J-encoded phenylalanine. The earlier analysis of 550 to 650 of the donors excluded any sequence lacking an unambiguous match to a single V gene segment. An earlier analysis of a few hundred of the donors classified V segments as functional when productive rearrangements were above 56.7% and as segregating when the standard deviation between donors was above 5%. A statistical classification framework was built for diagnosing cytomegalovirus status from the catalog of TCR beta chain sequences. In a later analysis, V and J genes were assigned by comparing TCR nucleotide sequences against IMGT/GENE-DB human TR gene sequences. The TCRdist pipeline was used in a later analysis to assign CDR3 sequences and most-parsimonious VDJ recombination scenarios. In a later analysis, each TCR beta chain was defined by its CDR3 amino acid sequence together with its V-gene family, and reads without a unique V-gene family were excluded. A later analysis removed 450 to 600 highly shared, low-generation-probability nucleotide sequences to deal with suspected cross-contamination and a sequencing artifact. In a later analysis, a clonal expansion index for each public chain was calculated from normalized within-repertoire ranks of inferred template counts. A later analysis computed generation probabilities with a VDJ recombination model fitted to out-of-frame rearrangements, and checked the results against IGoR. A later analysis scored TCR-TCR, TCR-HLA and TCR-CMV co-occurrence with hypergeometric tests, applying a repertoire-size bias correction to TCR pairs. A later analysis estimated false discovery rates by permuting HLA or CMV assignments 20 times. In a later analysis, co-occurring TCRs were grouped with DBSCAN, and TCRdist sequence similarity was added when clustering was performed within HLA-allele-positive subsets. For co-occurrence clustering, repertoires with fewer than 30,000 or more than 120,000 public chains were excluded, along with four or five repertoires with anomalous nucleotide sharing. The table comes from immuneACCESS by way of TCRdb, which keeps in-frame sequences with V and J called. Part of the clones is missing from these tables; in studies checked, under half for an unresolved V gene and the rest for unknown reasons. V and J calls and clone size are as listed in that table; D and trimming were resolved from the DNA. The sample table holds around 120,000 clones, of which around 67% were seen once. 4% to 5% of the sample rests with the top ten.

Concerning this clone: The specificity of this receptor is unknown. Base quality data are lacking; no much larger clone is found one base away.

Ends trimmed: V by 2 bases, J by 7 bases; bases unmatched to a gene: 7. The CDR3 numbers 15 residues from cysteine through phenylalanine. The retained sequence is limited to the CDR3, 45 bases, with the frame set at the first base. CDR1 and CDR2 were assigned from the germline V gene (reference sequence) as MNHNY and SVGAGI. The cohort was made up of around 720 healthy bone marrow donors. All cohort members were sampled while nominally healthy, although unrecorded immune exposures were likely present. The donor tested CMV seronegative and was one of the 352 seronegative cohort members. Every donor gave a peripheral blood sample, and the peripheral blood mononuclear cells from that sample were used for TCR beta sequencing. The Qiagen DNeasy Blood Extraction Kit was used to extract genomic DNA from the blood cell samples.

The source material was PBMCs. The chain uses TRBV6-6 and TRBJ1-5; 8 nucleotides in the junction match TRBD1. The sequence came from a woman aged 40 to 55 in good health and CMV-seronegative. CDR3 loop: CASSYVRTGRQPQHF. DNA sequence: TGTGCCAGCAGTTACGTTCGGACAGGGCGGCAGCCCCAGCATTTT.